Following are 26 T cell receptor beta chains from one sample sequenced in a study of shared clonotypes between healthy human individuals. The protocol was immunoSEQ multiplex PCR, while the TCRdb copy is restricted to in-frame clones and leaves out a portion. The data contain roughly 330,000 clones, 74% of them singletons. The sequencing input was memory CD4+ T cells sorted from blood. This sample's subset: CD45RA-negative fraction. The source of these receptors is a man aged 25-45 years in good health.

The chain links TRBV7-8 to TRBJ2-7; D not resolved. Germline V gene lookup returns CDR1 SGHVS and CDR2 FQNEAQ. The CDR3 loop spans 14 amino acids. Trimming left V 5 bases short and J 3 bases short, with 14 bases between. The DNA of the CDR3 is TGTGCCAGCAGCCGAACCACCGGAAGCTACGAGCAGTACTTC. This translates into CASSRTTGSYEQYF.

The chain is built from TRBV14 and TRBJ1-2; D is undetermined. From germline, CDR1 is SGHDN and CDR2 FVKESK. This CDR3 contains 15 residues. V was shortened by 1 base and J by 4 bases, with 13 bases between the two germline ends. As DNA, the CDR3 is TGTGCCAGCAGCCAAGGTCGGCAAGGCATCTATGGCTACACCTTC. It specifies CASSQGRQGIYGYTF.

This clone was seen more than once but under ten times. The rearrangement links TRBV5-1 to TRBJ2-2; D may be TRBD2 (7 bases). The germline V gene has CDR1 SGHRS and CDR2 YFSETQ. V was cut by 10 bases and J by 4 bases, with 20 bases left in between. This CDR3 contains 15 residues. The CDR3 DNA reads as TGCGCCTCAGCAGTTCCGGGGGGCCCCACCGGGGAGCTGTTTTTT. Translated: CASAVPGGPTGELFF. The full variable domain, in which reference TRBV5-1 and TRBJ2-2 provide the parts outside the CDR3, is KAGVTQTPRYLIKTRGQQVTLSCSPISGHRSVSWYQQTPGQGLQFLFEYFSETQRNKGNFPGRFSGRQFSNSRSEMNVSTLELGDSALYLCASAVPGGPTGELFFGEGSRLTVL.

V is TRBV7-9 and J is TRBJ1-2; D ambiguous. Germline CDR1 SEHNR, CDR2 FQNEAQ (reference sequence). This CDR3 comprises 14 residues. The V gene lost 1 base and the J gene lost 4 bases, with 10 bases spanning the gap. This CDR3 is CASSLDGRIYGYTF. The CDR3 DNA is TGTGCCAGCAGCTTAGATGGACGGATCTATGGCTACACCTTC.

This clone appeared once. This chain links TRBV29-1 with TRBJ2-7; 14 nucleotides match TRBD2. Looked up from germline, CDR1 is SQVTM and CDR2 is ANQGSEA. Unmatched junction bases numbered 9, after V lost 2 bases and J lost 0 bases. The CDR3 is made up of 18 amino acids. In nucleotides, the CDR3 is TGCAGCGTTGAATCGGTTGGGACTAGCGGGAGTGTCTCCTACGAGCAGTACTTC. Residues: CSVESVGTSGSVSYEQYF.

V is TRBV19 and J is TRBJ2-4; 7 nucleotides align to TRBD2. Germline V gene lookup returns CDR1 LNHDA and CDR2 SQIVND (reference sequence). The V gene end was trimmed by 1 base and the J gene end by 10 bases; junction bases not matched to a gene: 7. The CDR3 is 14 amino acids. The CDR3 loop reads CASSIGTLGGIQYF. The CDR3 DNA reads as TGTGCCAGTAGTATAGGGACCCTCGGGGGGATTCAGTACTTC.

In its sample, this clone was seen many times. The V gene is TRBV2, the J gene TRBJ1-2; 8 bases match TRBD1. CDR1 and CDR2 (germline): SNHLY, FYNNEI. Germline trimming cut 2 bases from V and 4 bases from J; bases unmatched to any gene: 12. The CDR3 has 17 residues. CDR3 loop: CASSEKAAGTGVYGYTF. The DNA for the CDR3 is TGTGCCAGCAGTGAAAAAGCCGCCGGGACAGGAGTCTATGGCTACACCTTC.

Only one count was recorded for this clone. This rearrangement joins TRBV5-1 to TRBJ2-6; D is perhaps TRBD2 (6 bases). Germline CDR1 and CDR2: SGHRS and YFSETQ. The V and J ends lost 2 bases and 4 bases respectively, with 13 bases between them. There are 16 residues in the CDR3. The CDR3 bases are TGCGCCAGCAGCTTATTAGGAGGGCTGGGGGCCAACGTCCTGACTTTC. Protein: CASSLLGGLGANVLTF.

The V gene is TRBV7-2, the J gene TRBJ1-2, with a possible D match to TRBD1 (6 bases). Germline CDR1 is SGHTA and CDR2 is FQGNSA. V lost 1 base, J lost 0 bases, and 6 bases lay in between. This CDR3 comprises 14 residues. The CDR3, as DNA: TGTGCCAGCAGCTTAGACAGGGCTAACTATGGCTACACCTTC. Translation gives CASSLDRANYGYTF.

The J gene is TRBJ1-2, the V gene TRBV10-3, with TRBD1 identical over 8 bases. CDR1 and CDR2 (germline): ENHRY, SYGVKD. V was pared by 3 bases and J by 4 bases, with 4 bases of the junction left unmatched. The CDR3 totals 14 residues. The CDR3 nucleotides read TGTGCCATCAGTGAACAGGGGGGATTCTATGGCTACACCTTC. This codes for CAISEQGGFYGYTF.

The chain recombines TRBV28 with TRBJ1-4, with D perhaps TRBD1 (5 bases). V was trimmed by 7 bases and J by 6 bases, leaving 18 bases between them. This CDR3 is 15 amino acids long. From germline, CDR1 is MDHEN and CDR2 SYDVKM. CDR3 sequence: CASNPLRWGDEKLFF. The CDR3 bases are TGTGCCAGCAATCCCCTTAGATGGGGCGATGAAAAACTGTTTTTT. Supplemented by reference TRBV28 and TRBJ1-4, the full variable domain reads DVKVTQSSRYLVKRTGEKVFLECVQDMDHENMFWYRQDPGLGLRLIYFSYDVKMKEKGDIPEGYSVSREKKERFSLILESASTNQTSMYLCASNPLRWGDEKLFFGSGTQLSVL.

The V gene is TRBV6-1, the J gene TRBJ2-5, with 8 bases aligning to TRBD2. CDR3 length: 17 residues. Germline CDR1 is MNHNS and CDR2 is SASEGT. Losses at the gene ends were 3 bases for V and 3 bases for J; bases not matched to a gene: 12. The CDR3 DNA follows: TGTGCCAGCAGTGAGGGCTCAGGGACTAGAAGGAAAGAGACCCAGTACTTC. It specifies CASSEGSGTRRKETQYF.

This clone was observed a few times. The chain employs TRBV7-6 and TRBJ2-7; D tentatively reads TRBD1 or TRBD2 (5 bases each). The CDR3 covers 15 residues. CDR1 and CDR2 from the germline V gene are SGHVS and FNYEAQ. Trimming stripped 1 base from V and 0 bases from J, with 10 bases between. The CDR3 spells CASSLESGTSYEQYF. CDR3 in DNA: TGTGCCAGCAGCTTAGAATCCGGGACCTCCTACGAGCAGTACTTC.

The V and J genes are TRBV11-2 and TRBJ1-5; D gene ambiguous. Trimming cost V 0 bases and J 5 bases, with 8 bases left between them. The CDR3 totals 14 residues. The germline V gene has CDR1 SGHAT and CDR2 FQNNGV. The DNA of the CDR3 is TGTGCCAGCAGCTTAGATAGAAATTATCAGCCCCAGCATTTT. Its translation is CASSLDRNYQPQHF.

The CDR3 loop is CASRDPSGSLDEQYF. The CDR3 nucleotides are TGTGCCAGCAGGGACCCTAGCGGGAGTCTCGACGAGCAGTACTTC. This chain links TRBV5-4 with TRBJ2-7; 10 bases are shared with TRBD2. The trim removed 5 bases at V and 5 bases at J, leaving 10 bases unmatched. This CDR3 comprises 15 residues. Germline V gene data show CDR1 as SGHNT and CDR2 as YYREEE (reference sequence).

This clone has only a few counts. The V and J genes are TRBV19 and TRBJ2-4; TRBD2 agrees at 7 bases. Germline CDR1 reads LNHDA; CDR2 reads SQIVND (reference sequence). CDR3 length: 17 residues. Unmatched junction bases numbered 8, after V lost 3 bases and J lost 0 bases. DNA for the CDR3: TGTGCCAGTAGTATTTCAGGAGCGGGACTAGCCAAAAACATTCAGTACTTC. It codes for CASSISGAGLAKNIQYF.

This clone was picked up one time. The chain combines TRBV14 with TRBJ2-6; TRBD1 agrees at 7 bases. Germline assignment: CDR1 SGHDN and CDR2 FVKESK. V lost 6 bases to trimming and J lost 4 bases; unmatched junction nucleotides: 6. This CDR3 is built from 15 residues. CDR3 region: CASRLTGAGANVLTF. In DNA form, the CDR3 reads TGTGCCAGCAGGCTTACAGGGGCCGGGGCCAACGTCCTGACTTTC.

The rearrangement joins TRBV10-3 to TRBJ2-7; D is perhaps TRBD1 (6 bases). Germline V CDR1 and CDR2: ENHRY, SYGVKD. This CDR3 has 13 residues. Trimming left V 10 bases short and J 4 bases short, with 17 bases between. DNA of the CDR3: TGTGCCACCACCCCGGGACACCAATACGAGCAGTACTTC. This sequence encodes CATTPGHQYEQYF.

This chain connects TRBV5-4 to TRBJ2-2; TRBD1 agrees at 9 bases. This CDR3 is 16 amino acids long. The V gene end was trimmed by 3 bases and the J gene end by 0 bases; junction bases not matched to a gene: 3. Germline values: CDR1 SGHNT, CDR2 YYREEE (reference sequence). CDR3 protein: CASSYDRGTNTGELFF. CDR3 nucleotide sequence: TGTGCCAGCAGCTATGACAGGGGGACGAACACCGGGGAGCTGTTTTTT.

The sample holds a few counts of this clone. The chain uses TRBV25-1 and TRBJ1-2; a possible D gene is TRBD1 (6 bases). The germline V and J ends were trimmed by 8 bases and 4 bases, with 14 bases remaining between them. The V gene's germline CDR1 is MGHDK and CDR2 SYGVNS. The CDR3 covers 13 residues. The CDR3 nucleotides are TGTGCCAGCCGGAGGGGGGATGGCTATGGCTACACCTTC. Its protein product is CASRRGDGYGYTF.

To note about this clone: Just one base apart from a much larger clone, this may be a read error. The chain has TRBV5-4 and TRBJ2-3; 8 bases align to TRBD1. The CDR3 covers 14 residues. Germline CDR1 and CDR2: SGHNT and YYREEE (reference sequence). Trimming cost V 3 bases and J 1 base; bases outside gene matches: 1. Here the CDR3 reads CASSSGQGTDTQYF. The DNA for the CDR3 is TGTGCCAGCAGCTCGGGACAGGGCACAGATACGCAGTATTTT.

The chain carries TRBV10-1 and TRBJ1-5; 8 nucleotides line up with TRBD1. With 2 bases clipped from V and 5 bases from J, the junction kept 8 bases outside the gene matches. CDR3 length equals 16 residues. Germline CDR1 reads WNHNN; CDR2 reads SYGVQD (reference sequence). This chain's CDR3 is CASSELETGDDQPQHF. The CDR3 DNA sequence: TGCGCCAGCAGTGAGCTCGAGACAGGGGACGATCAGCCCCAGCATTTT.

This rearrangement joins TRBV5-4 to TRBJ2-3; TRBD2 aligns across 10 bases. V was clipped by 2 bases and J by 5 bases; unmatched bases: 8. Germline V gene lookup returns CDR1 SGHNT and CDR2 YYREEE (reference sequence). The CDR3 spans 16 residues. Written as DNA, the CDR3 is TGTGCCAGCAGCTTCCCTCTAGCGGGAGTTGGAGATACGCAGTATTTT. Its protein is CASSFPLAGVGDTQYF.

The chain links TRBV11-3 to TRBJ2-7; D remains unclear. CDR3 length: 13 residues. V was pared by 0 bases and J by 7 bases, with 10 bases between. CDR1 and CDR2 (germline): SGHNT, YENEEA. DNA of the CDR3: TGTGCCAGCAGCTTAGACCCCGTGACGGAGCAGTACTTC. Residues: CASSLDPVTEQYF.

The V call is TRBV28, the J call TRBJ2-1; TRBD1 matches 10 bases. V dropped 3 bases and J dropped 9; count of bases not matched to a gene: 8. The CDR3 is made up of 15 amino acids. Germline V gene data show CDR1 as MDHEN and CDR2 as SYDVKM. DNA of the CDR3: TGTGCCAGCAGTTTCTCGGGACAGGGGATCGGTGAGCAGTTCTTC. It codes for CASSFSGQGIGEQFF.

The table lists this clone with many counts. The genes are TRBV7-2 and TRBJ1-5; maybe TRBD1 (6 bases). This CDR3 comprises 13 residues. The V end was cut by 5 bases, the J end by 7 bases, with 12 bases between. Germline CDR1 SGHTA, CDR2 FQGNSA. The CDR3 spells CASSQRGDQPQHF. CDR3 bases: TGTGCCAGCAGCCAAAGGGGGGACCAGCCCCAGCATTTT.